This T cell receptor beta chain is drawn from a study of T-cell memory formation after mild COVID-19. Study details: Each donor largely had its own TCR clusters. Study-level results: The authors did not confirm SARS-CoV-2 specificity of second-wave clones peaking day 37.

TCRdb recomputed calls from the 5' RACE reads with MiXCR, one row per CDR3 protein. The table shows under 700,000 distinct CDR3 sequences, with 20% occurring only once. As to this clonotype: Its antigen remains unknown.

CDR1 is LGHDT and CDR2 is YNNKEL in the germline V gene (reference sequence). The CDR3 is 15 residues long. The V end lost 0 bases, the J end lost 4 bases, and 12 bases lay between the germline ends. The sequencing input was PBMCs or a T cell subset sorted from them (not recorded which). This TCR derives from an adult woman who had mild COVID-19 (a few samples of this study predate the infection). Cell type and time point are not known. V usage is TRBV3-1 and J usage is TRBJ2-5; weak D call: TRBD2 (6 bases). The CDR3 DNA reads as TGTGCCAGCAGCCAAGACGGGGCGGGGTTAGAGACCCAGTACTTC. Residues: CASSQDGAGLETQYF.